Reported below is one T cell receptor beta chain. Antigen specificity is unknown. Other DNA sequences in the same sample also yield this CDR3. It was into CD45RA+ naive and CD45RA-negative memory subsets that the CD4+ cells were split. Every subset had its genomic DNA shared out evenly among several immunoSEQ plates. Assay: immunoSEQ multiplex PCR; the TCRdb copy retains only in-frame clones and omits some. The repertoire holds some 1,600,000 clones, with nearly 99% as singletons. These data come from a study of shared clonotypes between healthy human individuals. Study observations and caveats: In this cohort, only blood was sampled, and tissue repertoires likely differ.

The CDR3 sequence is 13 residues long. Germline V gene data show CDR1 as SGDLS and CDR2 as YYNGEE. V lost 1 base, J lost 6 bases, and 8 bases lay in between. V is TRBV9 and J is TRBJ2-1; weak D call: TRBD2 (5 bases). Sequencing was carried out using naive CD4+ T cells sorted from blood. Subset noted: CD45RA+ positively selected. The sequence was obtained from a man aged 25-45 years in good health. The CDR3 nucleotides read TGTGCCAGCAGCGTAATCGGAGGCAATGAGCAGTTCTTC. Protein: CASSVIGGNEQFF.